The 30 T cell receptor beta chains below all came from one sample that was sequenced in a study of Ad26.COV2.S vaccination and SARS-CoV-2 variants. The treatment denotes: roughly 19 received Ad26.COV2.S at low or high dose, single or two shots; roughly 5 received placebo; per-sample allocation not given. Sampling took place 63 days after the first vaccine or placebo injection. The method was immunoSEQ multiplex PCR; TCRdb's version includes in-frame clones alone and lacks a portion of them. The sample has some 370,000 clones; about four fifths are singletons. The sample in question was peripheral blood, obtained in a trial of Ad26.COV2.S vaccine versus placebo. Receptors originate from a person aged 18-65 years who received the Ad26.COV2.S COVID-19 vaccine or a placebo.

The rearrangement uses TRBV2 and TRBJ2-7; 7 bases agree with TRBD1. Germline CDR1 and CDR2: SNHLY and FYNNEI. This CDR3 has 16 amino acids. V trimming: 0 bases; J trimming: 3 bases; junction bases outside the gene matches: 8. CDR3 sequence: CASSEAGDSAIYEQYF. The CDR3 coding sequence is TGTGCCAGCAGTGAAGCGGGGGACAGCGCAATCTACGAGCAGTACTTC.

The V gene is TRBV2, the J gene TRBJ2-2; no definite D call. The CDR3 sequence is 12 residues long. Trimming took off 8 bases at V and 5 bases at J, with 9 bases between the two ends. Germline loops: CDR1 SNHLY, CDR2 FYNNEI. The CDR3 DNA follows: TGTGCCAGCGGGAAAGAGACCGGGGAGCTGTTTTTT. It encodes CASGKETGELFF.

The chain has TRBV5-1 and TRBJ1-1, with no clear D. Trimming left V 2 bases short and J 5 bases short, with 13 bases between. Germline CDR1 is SGHRS and CDR2 is YFSETQ. The CDR3 runs to 14 residues. The CDR3, as DNA: TGCGCCAGCAGCTTCCGGATTGCGGGAACTGAAGCTTTCTTT. This encodes CASSFRIAGTEAFF.

The chain combines TRBV9 with TRBJ1-1, with D maybe TRBD1 (6 bases). The CDR3 is made up of 14 amino acids. V lost 4 bases and J 1 base, leaving 11 bases between the germline ends. The germline V gene has CDR1 SGDLS and CDR2 YYNGEE. For the CDR3, the DNA is TGTGCCAGCAGCCTTACACAGGGGAACACTGAAGCTTTCTTT. This encodes CASSLTQGNTEAFF.

The CDR3 protein is CASSLASGTGAYNEQFF. The CDR3 nucleotides read TGTGCCAGCAGTTTAGCCTCCGGGACAGGTGCCTACAATGAGCAGTTCTTC. The chain uses TRBV27 and TRBJ2-1; TRBD1 agrees at 8 bases. Germline lookup yields CDR1 MNHEY and CDR2 SMNVEV (reference sequence). The CDR3 has 17 residues. V shed 2 bases, J shed 2 bases, and the junction held 8 bases outside the gene matches.

The rearrangement links TRBV5-6 to TRBJ2-3; D gene uncertain. This CDR3 is 14 amino acids long. Germline CDR1 SGHDT, CDR2 YYEEEE. The V end lost 4 bases, the J end lost 4 bases, and 13 bases lay between the germline ends. The CDR3 DNA follows: TGTGCCAGCAGCCTACGGCCGTTTGCAGATACGCAGTATTTT. As protein: CASSLRPFADTQYF.

This clone occurred a few times. V gene TRBV10-1 combines with J gene TRBJ1-2, with D possibly TRBD1 on 6 matching bases. This CDR3 is built from 13 residues. Germline-derived CDR1 and CDR2 are WNHNN and SYGVQD (reference sequence). The V end lost 8 bases, the J end lost 4 bases, and 14 bases lay between the germline ends. CDR3 nucleotides: TGCGCCAGCGTGACAGGCTTTTCCTATGGCTACACCTTC. Protein product: CASVTGFSYGYTF.

The chain has TRBV6-4 and TRBJ1-2, with D perhaps matching TRBD1 (5 bases). The germline V and J ends were trimmed by 6 bases and 8 bases, with 16 bases remaining between them. CDR1 and CDR2 (germline): MRHNA, SNTAGT. The CDR3 loop spans 13 amino acids. As DNA, the CDR3 is TGTGCCAGCAGAAGGGACTCCAAGTCAGGCTACACCTTC. Protein product: CASRRDSKSGYTF.

The rearrangement links TRBV20-1 to TRBJ2-1; D gene ambiguous. This CDR3 comprises 10 residues. V gave up 0 bases and J gave up 10 bases, with 4 bases separating them. Germline V gene lookup returns CDR1 DFQATT and CDR2 SNEGSKA (reference sequence). This CDR3 is CSAREDEQFF. As DNA, the CDR3 is TGCAGTGCTAGAGAGGACGAGCAGTTCTTC.

With regard to this clone: At one boundary the junction diverges from the germline segment, which might be a read error. The chain recombines TRBV11-2 with TRBJ2-3, with D perhaps matching TRBD2 (6 bases). Germline loops: CDR1 SGHAT, CDR2 FQNNGV. The CDR3 consists of 13 residues. The CDR3 sequence: CASRLAGTDTQYF. The CDR3 region has the DNA TGTGCCAGCAGATTAGCGGGCACAGATACGCAGTATTTT.

V is TRBV6-2 or TRBV6-3 and J is TRBJ2-2, with TRBD2 matching 13 bases. CDR3 length equals 19 residues. The V gene end was trimmed by 4 bases and the J gene end by 0 bases; junction bases not matched to a gene: 8. Germline V lookup: CDR1 MNHEY, CDR2 SVGEGT. The CDR3 bases are TGTGCCAGCAGTTTCCTTACTAGCGGGAGGGCCCCGAACACCGGGGAGCTGTTTTTT. It codes for CASSFLTSGRAPNTGELFF.

This chain uses TRBV5-6 with TRBJ1-1; D may be TRBD1 (6 bases). Germline lookup yields CDR1 SGHDT and CDR2 YYEEEE. CDR3 length equals 13 residues. The ends were cut back, 1 base at V and 4 bases at J, with 8 bases in the middle. CDR3: CASSLQGSTEAFF. The CDR3 nucleotides are TGTGCCAGCAGCTTGCAGGGGAGCACTGAAGCTTTCTTT.

The chain combines TRBV9 with TRBJ1-4, with 10 bases lining up with TRBD1. CDR1 is SGDLS, CDR2 YYNGEE, per germline. V shed 5 bases, J shed 3 bases, and the junction held 13 bases outside the gene matches. The CDR3 length is 18 residues. In DNA form, the CDR3 reads TGTGCCAGCAGTGTTAATGGGGACAGGGGACTACCTAATGAAAAACTGTTTTTT. Protein: CASSVNGDRGLPNEKLFF.

This sequence joins TRBV10-2 and TRBJ2-1, with TRBD2 matching 11 bases. This CDR3 region has 15 residues. V trimming: 6 bases; J trimming: 7 bases; junction bases outside the gene matches: 8. The germline V gene encodes CDR1 WSHSY and CDR2 SAAADI. CDR3 sequence reads: CASRIAGGRTNEQFF. The CDR3 DNA reads TGCGCCAGCAGGATAGCGGGAGGGCGTACTAATGAGCAGTTCTTC.

The V and J genes are TRBV4-1 and TRBJ2-3; 7 bases are a match to TRBD2. V gave up 4 bases and J gave up 0 bases; unmatched junction bases: 10. Germline-derived CDR1 and CDR2 are MGHRA and YSYEKL. The CDR3 contains 17 residues. In DNA form, the CDR3 reads TGCGCCAGCAGCCCCCTGGTTTCTAGCGGTAGCACAGATACGCAGTATTTT. Its translation: CASSPLVSSGSTDTQYF.

This clone was observed a single time. J is TRBJ2-7 and V is TRBV6-5; 7 positions agree with TRBD1. The V gene end was trimmed by 8 bases and the J gene end by 6 bases; junction bases not matched to a gene: 16. The CDR3 extends over 15 amino acids. Looked up from germline, CDR1 is MNHEY and CDR2 is SVGAGI. CDR3 residues: CASDRQGKSSCEQYF. The CDR3 DNA reads TGTGCCAGCGACCGACAGGGTAAAAGTTCGTGCGAGCAGTACTTC.

This chain uses TRBV27 with TRBJ2-3; D possibly corresponds to TRBD2 (6 bases). The CDR3 has 16 amino acids. CDR1 and CDR2 from the germline V gene are MNHEY and SMNVEV (reference sequence). Trimming cost V 0 bases and J 1 base, with 11 bases left between them. The CDR3 DNA sequence: TGTGCCAGCAGTTTATCGTGGCGGGGTGGCACAGATACGCAGTATTTT. It is translated as CASSLSWRGGTDTQYF.

V is TRBV11-3 and J is TRBJ2-1; no firm D call. Looked up from germline, CDR1 is SGHNT and CDR2 is YENEEA. Trimming pared 5 bases from V and 9 bases from J, leaving 11 bases between. The CDR3 runs to 12 residues. The CDR3 here is CASSSIAGEQFF. The CDR3 bases are TGTGCCAGCAGCAGTATAGCAGGTGAGCAGTTCTTC. The full variable domain, rest sourced from reference TRBV11-3 and TRBJ2-1, is EAGVVQSPRYKIIEKKQPVAFWCNPISGHNTLYWYLQNLGQGPELLIRYENEEAVDDSQLPKDRFSAERLKGVDSTLKIQPAELGDSAVYLCASSSIAGEQFFGPGTRLTVL.

The rearrangement uses TRBV19 and TRBJ2-3, with 7 bases matching TRBD1. With 8 bases clipped from V and 4 bases from J, the junction kept 9 bases outside the gene matches. The CDR3 extends over 14 amino acids. Germline loops: CDR1 LNHDA, CDR2 SQIVND (reference sequence). The DNA of the CDR3 is TGTGCCAGTGGAAAAGGGGGCGTGCCAGATACGCAGTATTTT. Residues: CASGKGGVPDTQYF. Filled out from reference TRBV19 and TRBJ2-3, the complete variable domain reads DGGITQSPKYLFRKEGQNVTLSCEQNLNHDAMYWYRQDPGQGLRLIYYSQIVNDFQKGDIAEGYSVSREKKESFPLTVTSAQKNPTAFYLCASGKGGVPDTQYFGPGTRLTVL.

CDR3 bases: TGTGCCAGCAGTCGACAGGGATCCTTGAATGAAAAACTGTTTTTT. Translating it yields CASSRQGSLNEKLFF. This chain connects TRBV6-5 to TRBJ1-4; 7 bases line up with TRBD1. The CDR3 has 15 amino acids. Germline V gives CDR1 MNHEY, CDR2 SVGAGI. The trim removed 5 bases at V and 5 bases at J, leaving 8 bases unmatched.

The rearrangement joins TRBV12-3 or TRBV12-4 to TRBJ1-1; D unclear. Between the trimmed V and J ends, which lost 5 bases and 8 bases, there was a span of 12 bases. The CDR3 has 12 amino acids. CDR3 loop: CASSPRRKEAFF. Here the CDR3 DNA reads TGTGCCAGCAGTCCACGACGGAAGGAAGCTTTCTTT.

J is TRBJ2-5 and V is TRBV5-1, with 7 bases matching TRBD1. This CDR3 is built from 16 residues. Per germline, CDR1 SGHRS and CDR2 YFSETQ. The V gene end was trimmed by 0 bases and the J gene end by 5 bases; junction bases not matched to a gene: 10. CDR3 loop: CASSLALTGSRETQYF. Here the CDR3 DNA reads TGCGCCAGCAGCTTGGCCTTGACAGGGTCACGGGAGACCCAGTACTTC.

CDR3 sequence: CASSLYRGSSEAFF. The CDR3 DNA sequence: TGTGCCAGCAGCTTATACAGGGGGTCCTCTGAAGCTTTCTTT. The rearrangement uses TRBV7-9 and TRBJ1-1, with 8 nucleotides matching TRBD1. Germline V gene sequence: CDR1 SEHNR, CDR2 FQNEAQ (reference sequence). Trimming at V came to 2 bases and at J to 6 bases, leaving 5 bases not matched to a gene. CDR3 length: 14 amino acids.

The V gene is TRBV19, the J gene TRBJ1-1, with D possibly TRBD1 on 5 matching bases. Between the trimmed V and J ends, which lost 6 bases and 4 bases, there was a span of 21 bases. The CDR3 extends over 16 amino acids. Germline V lookup: CDR1 LNHDA, CDR2 SQIVND (reference sequence). The CDR3 loop reads CASRSRQKTPPTEAFF. CDR3 DNA sequence: TGTGCCAGTAGATCCCGACAGAAAACCCCTCCCACTGAAGCTTTCTTT.

This chain uses TRBV25-1 with TRBJ1-4, with TRBD1 matching over 12 bases. The CDR3 length is 15 residues. Germline CDR1 MGHDK, CDR2 SYGVNS. Trimming cost V 4 bases and J 7 bases; bases outside gene matches: 4. DNA of the CDR3: TGTGCCAGCAGTGGCTCGGGACAGGGGGCTGAAAAACTGTTTTTT. As protein: CASSGSGQGAEKLFF.

The rearrangement links TRBV30 to TRBJ2-2; tentatively, D is TRBD1 (6 bases). The CDR3 has 14 residues. Germline V CDR1 and CDR2: GTSNPN, SVGIG (reference sequence). The V end lost 3 bases, the J end lost 2 bases, and 10 bases lay between the germline ends. CDR3 in DNA: TGTGCCTGGAGGACAGGAGACAACACCGGGGAGCTGTTTTTT. Its translation is CAWRTGDNTGELFF.

This clone was found a few times. The chain employs TRBV7-9 and TRBJ1-3; D gene ambiguous. The CDR3 runs 16 residues. CDR1 and CDR2 from the germline V gene are SEHNR and FQNEAQ (reference sequence). The V end lost 2 bases, the J end lost 4 bases, and 15 bases lay between the germline ends. DNA of the CDR3: TGTGCCAGCAGCTTATTTTTTGGTATGAAAGGAAACACCATATATTTT. Its protein is CASSLFFGMKGNTIYF. Full variable domain (missing parts from reference TRBV7-9 and TRBJ1-3): DTGVSQNPRHKITKRGQNVTFRCDPISEHNRLYWYRQTLGQGPEFLTYFQNEAQLEKSRLLSDRFSAERPKGSFSTLEIQRTEQGDSAMYLCASSLFFGMKGNTIYFGEGSWLTVV.

V and J are TRBV3-1 (or the pseudogene TRBV3-2) and TRBJ1-2; D uncertain. V was cut by 6 bases and J by 5 bases, with 10 bases left in between. Germline V gene lookup returns CDR1 LGHDT and CDR2 YNNKEL (reference sequence). This CDR3 region has 12 residues. The CDR3, as DNA: TGTGCCAGCAGTCGCCCAAAATATGGCTACACCTTC. As protein: CASSRPKYGYTF.

V gene TRBV4-1 combines with J gene TRBJ1-5; 9 positions match TRBD1. The CDR3 contains 15 residues. In germline, CDR1 is MGHRA, CDR2 YSYEKL. The trim removed 5 bases at V and 2 bases at J, leaving 4 bases unmatched. CDR3 coding DNA: TGCGCCAGCAGCTATAGGACAGGGGGCAATCAGCCCCAGCATTTT. Translated: CASSYRTGGNQPQHF.

The V and J genes are TRBV7-2 and TRBJ1-2; tentatively, D is TRBD1 (5 bases). The CDR3 is 15 amino acids. The germline V gene has CDR1 SGHTA and CDR2 FQGNSA. V lost 5 bases, J lost 6 bases, and 19 bases lay in between. Here the CDR3 DNA reads TGTGCCAGCAGCCAGACGGTAGGGCAGGGTAATGGCTACACCTTC. Amino acid sequence: CASSQTVGQGNGYTF.